The 3 T cell receptor beta chains below come from one sample, sequenced in a study of cytomegalovirus exposure and HLA in healthy donors. PCR employed 60 Vbeta and 13 Jbeta primers. The repertoire was sequenced with immunoSEQ multiplex PCR; TCRdb's copy has only in-frame clones and lacks some. The sample yields about 110,000 clones, more than 60% seen once. The sequencing sample was made of PBMCs. Receptors originate from a man aged 35 to 55 in good health and CMV-seronegative.

This clone is a singleton in its sample. This rearrangement joins TRBV5-1 to TRBJ1-3, with D possibly TRBD1 on 6 matching bases. Germline loops: CDR1 SGHRS, CDR2 YFSETQ. V shed 4 bases and J shed 3 bases, with 17 bases lying between them. There are 16 residues in the CDR3. In DNA, the CDR3 is TGCGCCAGCAGCGCGGGGGACACTCTAATTGGAAACACCATATATTTT. Translating gives CASSAGDTLIGNTIYF.

This chain joins TRBV18 and TRBJ2-6; perhaps TRBD2 as D (6 bases). Germline V lookup: CDR1 KGHSH, CDR2 LQKENI. V lost 3 bases and J 1 base, leaving 16 bases between the germline ends. This CDR3 is 18 amino acids long. CDR3 sequence: CASSPTGTARSGANVLTF. DNA for the CDR3: TGTGCCAGCTCACCGACCGGGACTGCGAGATCTGGGGCCAACGTCCTGACTTTC.

This clone was observed once. This rearrangement joins TRBV14 to TRBJ2-2; D not certain. Trimming took 1 base from V and 1 from J, leaving 4 bases between them. Germline V gene data show CDR1 as SGHDN and CDR2 as FVKESK. The CDR3 covers 14 residues. CDR3 region: CASSQVRNTGELFF. The DNA of the CDR3 is TGTGCCAGCAGCCAAGTTAGGAACACCGGGGAGCTGTTTTTT.